The 8 T cell receptor beta chains reported below all come from one sample, sequenced in a study of monozygotic twins with cystic fibrosis. Repertoires were generated with immunoSEQ multiplex PCR, while TCRdb's copy carries only in-frame clones and drops some. The sample lists tens of thousands of clones, approximately 87% occurring once. The sequenced material came from blood. The receptors originated from a woman in her twenties or thirties with cystic fibrosis.

This chain joins TRBV7-9 and TRBJ2-7; TRBD1 aligns across 8 bases. The CDR3 extends over 12 amino acids. With V trimmed by 5 bases and J by 6 bases, 3 bases remained unmatched. Germline-derived CDR1 and CDR2 are SEHNR and FQNEAQ (reference sequence). The CDR3 sequence: CASSMTGVEQYF. In nucleotides, the CDR3 is TGTGCCAGCAGCATGACAGGGGTCGAGCAGTACTTC.

This chain joins TRBV5-1 and TRBJ1-4, with a possible D match to TRBD1 (6 bases). Germline lookup yields CDR1 SGHRS and CDR2 YFSETQ. This CDR3 has 15 residues. Trimming took 4 bases from V and 0 from J, leaving 10 bases between them. This CDR3 reads CASSTGFATNEKLFF. CDR3 sequence (DNA): TGCGCCAGCAGCACAGGGTTCGCAACTAATGAAAAACTGTTTTTT.

This clone is a singleton in its sample. The chain couples TRBV6-5 to TRBJ1-6, with 8 bases identical to TRBD1. This CDR3 is built from 14 residues. CDR1 is MNHEY, CDR2 SVGAGI, per germline. V lost 6 bases, J lost 9 bases, and 7 bases stayed unmatched. CDR3 amino acids: CASRPTGGGSPLHF. The CDR3 coding sequence is TGTGCCAGCAGGCCCACAGGGGGTGGTTCACCCCTCCACTTT.

The chain is built from TRBV9 and TRBJ1-1, with D possibly TRBD1 on 5 matching bases. The V and J ends lost 4 bases and 7 bases respectively, with 17 bases between them. This CDR3 is built from 14 residues. The V gene's germline CDR1 is SGDLS and CDR2 YYNGEE. DNA of the CDR3: TGTGCCAGCAGCCCACCCGAGTTGGGGGGTGAAGCTTTCTTT. Translated: CASSPPELGGEAFF. Together with reference TRBV9 and TRBJ1-1, the CDR3 gives the full variable domain: DSGVTQTPKHLITATGQRVTLRCSPRSGDLSVYWYQQSLDQGLQFLIQYYNGEERAKGNILERFSAQQFPDLHSELNLSSLELGDSALYFCASSPPELGGEAFFGQGTRLTVV.

The rearrangement uses TRBV9 and TRBJ2-3; weak D call: TRBD2 (5 bases). CDR1 SGDLS and CDR2 YYNGEE come from the germline V gene. This CDR3 is 16 amino acids long. Trimming took off 3 bases at V and 4 bases at J, with 18 bases between the two ends. Here the CDR3 DNA reads TGTGCCAGCAGCGAGTCCCAGGACTGGCCCCCAGATACGCAGTATTTT. It translates to CASSESQDWPPDTQYF.

This clone was detected once. The V and J genes are TRBV10-3 and TRBJ2-1; D is possibly TRBD1 (6 bases). The CDR3 sequence is 13 residues long. V was trimmed by 10 bases and J by 4 bases, leaving 14 bases between them. Germline assignment: CDR1 ENHRY and CDR2 SYGVKD. CDR3 nucleotide sequence: TGTGCCACAGGCCACAGGGAGTACAATGAGCAGTTCTTC. It codes for CATGHREYNEQFF.

This clone has only one observation. This chain joins TRBV15 and TRBJ2-5, with D perhaps TRBD2 (7 bases). Trimming pared 5 bases from V and 4 bases from J, leaving 20 bases between. Germline CDR1 is LNHNV and CDR2 is YYDKDF (reference sequence). The CDR3 is 16 residues long. The CDR3 is CATSSHPGGLPETQYF. CDR3 sequence (DNA): TGTGCCACCAGCTCCCACCCCGGGGGGCTCCCAGAGACCCAGTACTTC.

The J gene is TRBJ2-7, the V gene TRBV6-5; the D gene is possibly TRBD2 (6 bases). The CDR3 has 13 amino acids. The germline V gene encodes CDR1 MNHEY and CDR2 SVGAGI. V was shortened by 6 bases and J by 7 bases, with 16 bases between the two germline ends. CDR3: CASSTGTGSEQYF. CDR3 DNA: TGTGCCAGCAGCACCGGGACTGGATCTGAGCAGTACTTC.